Below, 10 T cell receptor beta chains from the same sample are listed, as sequenced in a study of T cell repertoires in cytomegalovirus infection. TCRdb used MiXCR to reprocess the reads, holding one entry per CDR3 protein. The sample has around 740,000 distinct CDR3 sequences, less than 40% seen once; the top ten hold more than 2.5%. The source material was PBMCs. Receptors originate from a human donor in good health (CMV status not recorded). Some clones in this sample may be carry-over from other donors' samples.

This clonotype was recorded at least ten times. V usage is TRBV24-1 and J usage is TRBJ2-3; unclear D gene. Germline V gives CDR1 KGHDR, CDR2 SFDVKD. This CDR3 contains 11 residues. V was pared by 3 bases and J by 7 bases, with 4 bases between. CDR3 DNA sequence: TGTGCCACCAGTGATCCACATACGCAGTATTTT. It codes for CATSDPHTQYF.

This clonotype was recorded at least ten times. V and J are TRBV7-2 and TRBJ1-1; TRBD1 might be the D (6 bases). With 2 bases removed from V and 3 bases from J, the gap between germline ends came to 13 bases. The CDR3 consists of 15 residues. Per the germline V gene, CDR1 is SGHTA and CDR2 is FQGNSA. The CDR3 reads CASSLPQGRDTEAFF. Written as DNA, the CDR3 is TGTGCCAGCAGCTTACCTCAGGGGCGGGACACTGAAGCTTTCTTT.

This clonotype was detected only once. The gene calls are TRBV20-1 and TRBJ2-1; tentative D call: TRBD2 (6 bases). The CDR3 loop spans 14 amino acids. CDR1 DFQATT and CDR2 SNEGSKA come from the germline V gene (reference sequence). V was clipped by 5 bases and J by 0 bases, with 11 bases between them. The CDR3 region has the DNA TGCAGTGCTCAGGAGGGCCCCTCCTACAATGAGCAGTTCTTC. This sequence encodes CSAQEGPSYNEQFF.

This clonotype was recorded a few times. The V gene is TRBV7-9, the J gene TRBJ2-7; perhaps D is TRBD1 or TRBD2 (5 bases each). The CDR3 extends over 14 amino acids. Germline CDR1 reads SEHNR; CDR2 reads FQNEAQ (reference sequence). The V and J ends lost 4 bases and 3 bases respectively, with 13 bases between them. Here the CDR3 reads CASSSPGASYEQYF. DNA of the CDR3: TGTGCCAGCAGCTCCCCCGGGGCGAGCTACGAGCAGTACTTC.

This clonotype was seen ten or more times. The CDR3 region is CASSQGNRVMTEAFF. CDR3 coding DNA: TGCGCCAGCAGCCAAGGGAATAGGGTAATGACTGAAGCTTTCTTT. V usage is TRBV4-1 and J usage is TRBJ1-1; D gene ambiguous. Germline V gene data show CDR1 as MGHRA and CDR2 as YSYEKL. Trimming left V 1 base short and J 5 bases short, with 14 bases between. The CDR3 runs 15 residues.

The table lists this clonotype with a few counts. This rearrangement joins TRBV10-3 to TRBJ2-4; no clear D gene. V lost 4 bases and J lost 4, with 8 bases in between. The CDR3 loop spans 13 amino acids. The germline V gene encodes CDR1 ENHRY and CDR2 SYGVKD. As DNA, the CDR3 is TGTGCCATCAGTGGCACACCAAAAAACATTCAGTACTTC. This sequence encodes CAISGTPKNIQYF.

The chain's CDR3 is CSAGRVLPARTEAFF. The CDR3 DNA follows: TGCAGTGCTGGTCGGGTTCTACCCGCCCGCACTGAAGCTTTCTTT. The chain joins TRBV20-1 to TRBJ1-1, with D unresolved. The germline V gene encodes CDR1 DFQATT and CDR2 SNEGSKA (reference sequence). CDR3 length: 15 residues. The V gene lost 5 bases and the J gene lost 4 bases, with 20 bases spanning the gap.

This clonotype was seen more than once but under ten times. J is TRBJ2-5 and V is TRBV7-9, with 7 bases lining up with TRBD2. The CDR3 covers 15 residues. Germline lookup yields CDR1 SEHNR and CDR2 FQNEAQ (reference sequence). V shed 2 bases and J 8 bases; nucleotides not matched to a gene: 11. CDR3 sequence: CASSLTHLAAATQYF. The CDR3 DNA is TGTGCCAGCAGCTTAACCCACCTAGCGGCTGCAACCCAGTACTTC.

V is TRBV2 and J is TRBJ1-2, with 7 bases lining up with TRBD1. This CDR3 contains 15 residues. Trimming took 6 bases from V and 4 from J; bases not matched to a gene: 11. Germline CDR1 SNHLY, CDR2 FYNNEI. CDR3 region: CASRRTGSNFYGYTF. As DNA, the CDR3 is TGTGCCAGCAGGCGGACAGGATCGAATTTCTATGGCTACACCTTC.

The rearrangement links TRBV28 to TRBJ2-6, with D maybe TRBD1 (6 bases). Looked up from germline, CDR1 is MDHEN and CDR2 is SYDVKM. CDR3 length: 18 amino acids. Trimming removed 5 bases at V and 0 bases at J, with 17 bases between. In DNA, the CDR3 is TGTGCCAGCAGTCGTCCCGGGACACGTAGCTCTGGGGCCAACGTCCTGACTTTC. Amino acids: CASSRPGTRSSGANVLTF.